This T cell receptor (beta chain) was captured in a study of T cells in Graves' hyperthyroidism and ophthalmopathy. Broader study findings: Ophthalmopathy, which appeared later, was predicted by the model a median about 6 months before onset.

Comments on this clonotype: The antigen is not known.

Researchers amplified the TCR beta CDR3 regions from RNA transcripts. Carried out on the TCR CDR3, a first-round RT-PCR used the HTBI primer set. TCRdb re-derived calls from the multiplex PCR reads in MiXCR, one entry per CDR3 protein. The data show a few hundred thousand distinct CDR3 sequences, about 45% seen once. The sequence was obtained from an adult woman with Graves' disease, either hyperthyroidism or ophthalmopathy (not recorded which). Specimen: peripheral blood or thyroid tissue (not recorded which).

Here the CDR3 reads CASSQETQNTEAFF. The CDR3 nucleotides read TGTGCCAGCAGCCAAGAAACTCAAAACACTGAAGCTTTCTTT. The chain uses TRBV14 and TRBJ1-1; D is ambiguous. CDR1 and CDR2 from the germline V gene are SGHDN and FVKESK. The CDR3 is 14 residues long. The V end was cut by 0 bases, the J end by 2 bases, with 7 bases between. Filled out from reference TRBV14 and TRBJ1-1, the complete variable domain reads EAGVTQFPSHSVIEKGQTVTLRCDPISGHDNLYWYRRVMGKEIKFLLHFVKESKQDESGMPNNRFLAERTGGTYSTLKVQPAELEDSGVYFCASSQETQNTEAFFGQGTRLTVV.